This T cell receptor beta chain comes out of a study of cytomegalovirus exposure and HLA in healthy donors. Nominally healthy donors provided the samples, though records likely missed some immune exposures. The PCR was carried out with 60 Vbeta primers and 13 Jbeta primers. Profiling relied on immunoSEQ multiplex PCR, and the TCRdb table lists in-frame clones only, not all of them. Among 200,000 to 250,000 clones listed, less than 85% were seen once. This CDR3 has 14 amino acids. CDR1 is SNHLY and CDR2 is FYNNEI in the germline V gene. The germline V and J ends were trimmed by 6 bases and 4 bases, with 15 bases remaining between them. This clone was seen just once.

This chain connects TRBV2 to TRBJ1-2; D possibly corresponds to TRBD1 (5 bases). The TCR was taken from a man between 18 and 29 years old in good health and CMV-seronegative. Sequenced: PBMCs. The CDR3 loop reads CASRIVQGTYGYTF. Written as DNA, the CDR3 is TGTGCCAGCAGAATAGTGCAGGGTACCTATGGCTACACCTTC.